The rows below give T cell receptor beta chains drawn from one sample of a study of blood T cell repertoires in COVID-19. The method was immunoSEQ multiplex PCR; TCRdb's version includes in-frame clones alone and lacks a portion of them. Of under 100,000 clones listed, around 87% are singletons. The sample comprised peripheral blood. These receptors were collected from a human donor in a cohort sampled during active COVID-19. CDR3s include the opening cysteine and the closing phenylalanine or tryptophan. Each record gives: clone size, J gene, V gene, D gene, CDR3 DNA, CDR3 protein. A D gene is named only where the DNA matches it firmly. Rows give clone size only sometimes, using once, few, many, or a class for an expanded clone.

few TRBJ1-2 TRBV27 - TGTGCCAGCGCGGACATTAATGGCTACACCTTC CASADINGYTF
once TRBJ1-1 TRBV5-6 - TGTGCCAGCAACTTGGGGGGGCGCGGGGGCACTGAAGCTTTCTTT CASNLGGRGGTEAFF
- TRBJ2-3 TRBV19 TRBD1 TGTGCCAGTAGTACGGACAGGGGCCTTTTCCCAGATACGCAGTATTTT CASSTDRGLFPDTQYF
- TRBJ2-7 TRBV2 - TGTGCCAGCAAGGCAGGGGCGGTGGAGCAGTACTTC CASKAGAVEQYF
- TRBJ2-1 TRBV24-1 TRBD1 TGTGCCACCAGTTCCGGGACAGCGGCCAATGAGCAGTTCTTC CATSSGTAANEQFF
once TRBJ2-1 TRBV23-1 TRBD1 TGCGCCAGCAGACTACCGGACAGGGTCGATGAGCAGTTCTTC CASRLPDRVDEQFF
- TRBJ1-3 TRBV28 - TGTGCCAGCAGTGCCCCGGGACATCCCTCTGGAAACACCATATATTTT CASSAPGHPSGNTIYF
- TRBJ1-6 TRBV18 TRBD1 TGTGCCAGCTCACCGACTTCGGGACAGTCACGGGATTCACCCCTCCACTTT CASSPTSGQSRDSPLHF
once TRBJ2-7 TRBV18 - TGTGCCAGCTCCGTGGGAGTCACCTACGAGCAGTACTTC CASSVGVTYEQYF
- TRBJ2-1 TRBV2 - TGTGCCAGCAGGTTGGAAAGGAGCTCCTACAATGAGCAGTTCTTC CASRLERSSYNEQFF
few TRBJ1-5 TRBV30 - TGTGCCTGGAGTGGAGGGGGAGGGCAGCCCCAGCATTTT CAWSGGGGQPQHF
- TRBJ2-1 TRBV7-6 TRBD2 TGTGCCAGCAGCCACCATCGACTAGCGCCCTACAATGAGCAGTTCTTC CASSHHRLAPYNEQFF
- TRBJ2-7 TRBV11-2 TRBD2 TGTGCCAGCAGCTTAAGGTCCGGGGCGGGGGGGGCCGAGCAGTACTTC CASSLRSGAGGAEQYF
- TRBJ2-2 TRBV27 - TGTGCCTCAGGGGTAAATCTTGTAGTAACCGGGGAGCTGTTTTTT CASGVNLVVTGELFF
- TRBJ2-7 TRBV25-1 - TGTGCCAGCAAACACTTATCTGGACATTGGCCCTACGAGCAGTACTTC CASKHLSGHWPYEQYF
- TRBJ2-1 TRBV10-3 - TGTGCCATCAGTGACTCAGGAAATGAGCAGTTCTTC CAISDSGNEQFF
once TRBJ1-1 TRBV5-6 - TGTGCCAGCAGCTTATACGGCGGCCTTGAAGCTTTCTTT CASSLYGGLEAFF
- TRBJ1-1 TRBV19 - TGTGCCAGTAGTATGGCCCCAGGGGACACTGAAGCTTTCTTT CASSMAPGDTEAFF
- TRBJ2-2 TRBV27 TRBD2 TGTGCCAGCAGTCTACTAGCGGGAGTTGCCGGGGAGCTGTTTTTT CASSLLAGVAGELFF
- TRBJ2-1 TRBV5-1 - TGCGCCAGCAGCTTGGACGGGGACATGGATGAGCAGTTCTTC CASSLDGDMDEQFF
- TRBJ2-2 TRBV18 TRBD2 TGTGCCAGCTCACCACGGGTAGCGGGAGCCACCGGGGAGCTGTTTTTT CASSPRVAGATGELFF
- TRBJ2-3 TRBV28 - TGTGCCAGCAGTTTCCCCTCCCCTAGCACAGATACGCAGTATTTT CASSFPSPSTDTQYF
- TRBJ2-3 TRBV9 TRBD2 TGTGCCAGCAGCGTAGCAGGTAGCGGGGAATTCACAGATACGCAGTATTTT CASSVAGSGEFTDTQYF
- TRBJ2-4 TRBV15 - TGTGCCACCAGCGACAGAGGAATTGGGAACATTCAGTACTTC CATSDRGIGNIQYF
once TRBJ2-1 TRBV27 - TGTGCCAGCCAAGGCGGGACAGCCTACAATGAGCAGTTCTTC CASQGGTAYNEQFF
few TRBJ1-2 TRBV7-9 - TGTGCCAGCAGCCCTAAAGCAGGGGCGATGAACTATGGCTACACCTTC CASSPKAGAMNYGYTF
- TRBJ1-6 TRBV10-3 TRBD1 TGTGCCATCAGTGACTCGGGACAGGGGAATTCACCCCTCCACTTT CAISDSGQGNSPLHF
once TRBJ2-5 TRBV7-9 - TGTGCCAGCAGCTTAGTAAGTCCGGAAGAGACCCAGTACTTC CASSLVSPEETQYF
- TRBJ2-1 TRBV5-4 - TGTGCCAGCAGCTTGGGAGGGAGTTCCCGGGGTTACAATGAGCAGTTCTTC CASSLGGSSRGYNEQFF
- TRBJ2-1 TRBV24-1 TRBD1 TGTGCCACCAGTTCTCCGGGACAGGGGTTCTACAATGAGCAGTTCTTC CATSSPGQGFYNEQFF
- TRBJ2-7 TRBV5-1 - TGCGCCAGCAGCCTCGGGACTGCCTTTTGGGAGCAGTACTTC CASSLGTAFWEQYF
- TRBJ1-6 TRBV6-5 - TGTGCCAGCAGTTACCTAGAACGACCACCCCTCCACTTT CASSYLERPPLHF
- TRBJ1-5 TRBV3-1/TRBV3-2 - TGTGCCAGCAGCCAAGGTGGGAGGAAGCATTTT CASSQGGRKHF
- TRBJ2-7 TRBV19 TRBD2 TGTGCCAGTAGTACCGGACTAGCAGGGTCCTACGAGCAGTACTTC CASSTGLAGSYEQYF
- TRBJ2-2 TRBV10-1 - TGCGCCAGCAGATCCGGGGGCACCGGGGAGCTGTTTTTT CASRSGGTGELFF
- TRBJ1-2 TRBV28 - TGTGCCAGCAGACCATCCGGGACACCTAACTATGGCTACACCTTC CASRPSGTPNYGYTF
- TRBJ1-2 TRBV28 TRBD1 TGTGCCAGCAGAACCGGGACAGGGGACTATGGCTACACCTTC CASRTGTGDYGYTF
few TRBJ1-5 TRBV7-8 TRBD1 TGTGCCAGCAGCAAAGACAGGGGCAATCAGCCCCAGCATTTT CASSKDRGNQPQHF
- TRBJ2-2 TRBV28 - TGTGCCAGCAGGGAGATTTCTCGGGGGACCGGGGAGCTGTTTTTT CASREISRGTGELFF
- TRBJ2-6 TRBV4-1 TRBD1 TGCGCCAGCACCCCCCGGGACAGGGGTATCAAATCGGCTGGGGCCAACGTCCTGACTTTC CASTPRDRGIKSAGANVLTF
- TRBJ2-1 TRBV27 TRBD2 TGTGCCAGCAGTCCGTTGGGCGGGAGAAGCTCCTACAATGAGCAGTTCTTC CASSPLGGRSSYNEQFF
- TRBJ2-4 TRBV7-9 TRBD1 TGTGCCAGCAGCAAGACAGGGTCCCAAAACATTCAGTACTTC CASSKTGSQNIQYF
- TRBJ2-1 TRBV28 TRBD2 TGTGCCAGCAGTCCCGGACTAGCGGGAGTTAATGAGCAGTTCTTC CASSPGLAGVNEQFF
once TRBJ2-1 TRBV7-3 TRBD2 TGTGCCAGCAGCTTGGGGCTTACCGGGACTAGCGTTTACAATGAGCAGTTCTTC CASSLGLTGTSVYNEQFF
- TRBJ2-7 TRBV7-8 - TGTGCCAGCAGCTTAGAAAGTGAGGGTTCCTACGAGCAGTACTTC CASSLESEGSYEQYF
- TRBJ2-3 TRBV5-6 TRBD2 TGTGCCAGCAGCTTGGCCCTAGCGGGGGTACGAAATACGCAGTATTTT CASSLALAGVRNTQYF
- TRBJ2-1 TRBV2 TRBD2 TGTGCCAGCAGGCCGGACGGAGCGGGAGGGATTGAGCAGTTCTTC CASRPDGAGGIEQFF
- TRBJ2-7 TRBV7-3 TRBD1 TGTGCCAGCACCTGGGGGGACAGGGCATACGAGCAGTACTTC CASTWGDRAYEQYF
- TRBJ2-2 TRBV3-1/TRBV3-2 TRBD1 TGTGCCAGCAGCCCGGTGGGACAGGGGAACACCGGGGAGCTGTTTTTT CASSPVGQGNTGELFF
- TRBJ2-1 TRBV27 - TGTGCCAGCAGTTTATGGGGTACGGGAGAAAGAAATGAGCAGTTCTTC CASSLWGTGERNEQFF
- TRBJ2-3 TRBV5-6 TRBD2 TGTGCCAGCAGCTTTCGGACTAGCGGGAGGGACGATACGCAGTATTTT CASSFRTSGRDDTQYF